This T cell receptor beta chain emerged from a study of a mutant IDH1 vaccine in newly diagnosed glioma. Sequencing used immunoSEQ multiplex PCR; TCRdb keeps in-frame clones, though not all of them. The sample shows around 33,000 clones, around 83% of them seen only once. The CDR3 sequence is 19 residues long. CDR1 is SGHNT, CDR2 YYREEE, per germline (reference sequence). Trimming took 4 bases from V and 0 from J; bases not matched to a gene: 11. Time point given: baseline, week 1 (first vaccination visit). Treatment noted: pre-vaccination baseline after standard-of-care therapy. Newly diagnosed WHO grade 3 or 4 IDH1-mutant, ATRX-lost astrocytomas were identified in the donors.

This TCR was sampled from a man aged 50 or older with glioma. Some clones in this sample may be carry-over from other donors' samples. The J gene is TRBJ2-1, the V gene TRBV5-4; 12 nucleotides match TRBD2. The source material was peripheral blood mononuclear cells (PBMCs), sampled from a glioma patient treated with radiotherapy, temozolomide or both. This CDR3 is CASSNPGTSGPSSYNEQFF. DNA for the CDR3: TGTGCCAGCAGCAACCCCGGGACTAGCGGGCCTAGCTCCTACAATGAGCAGTTCTTC.